These 10 T cell receptor beta chains were sequenced from one sample in a study of shared clonotypes between healthy human individuals. Repertoires were generated with immunoSEQ multiplex PCR, while TCRdb's copy carries only in-frame clones and drops some. Among 450,000 to 500,000 clones listed, about three quarters were seen once. What was sequenced was PBMCs. Receptor source: a woman in her 40s in good health. Some clones in this sample may be carry-over from other donors' samples.

The CDR3, as DNA: TGTGCCAGCAGGCCCAGGGGGCTGGGGGAAAAACTGTTTTTT. It is translated as CASRPRGLGEKLFF. The chain has TRBV2 and TRBJ1-4, with 8 bases fitting TRBD1. V lost 6 bases, J lost 8 bases, and 8 bases stayed unmatched. CDR3 size: 14 residues. In germline, CDR1 is SNHLY, CDR2 FYNNEI.

As for this clone: The sample contains more than one DNA sequence encoding this CDR3. In nucleotides, the CDR3 is TGCAGTGCCCACTTAGCAGATACGCAGTATTTT. Translation gives CSAHLADTQYF. J is TRBJ2-3 and V is TRBV20-1; no definite D call. Trimming left V 6 bases short and J 4 bases short, with 8 bases between. The length of the CDR3 is 11 residues. Germline assignment: CDR1 DFQATT and CDR2 SNEGSKA (reference sequence).

J is TRBJ2-6 and V is TRBV5-1, with D maybe TRBD2 (5 bases). Between the trimmed V and J ends, which lost 4 bases and 4 bases, there was a span of 9 bases. There are 14 residues in the CDR3. CDR1 and CDR2 (germline): SGHRS, YFSETQ. CDR3: CASSLATGANVLTF. DNA for the CDR3: TGCGCCAGCAGCCTAGCTACCGGGGCCAACGTCCTGACTTTC. The full variable domain, rest sourced from reference TRBV5-1 and TRBJ2-6, is KAGVTQTPRYLIKTRGQQVTLSCSPISGHRSVSWYQQTPGQGLQFLFEYFSETQRNKGNFPGRFSGRQFSNSRSEMNVSTLELGDSALYLCASSLATGANVLTFGAGSRLTVL.

This sequence joins TRBV6-1 and TRBJ2-3, with 7 bases matching TRBD2. The CDR3 contains 14 residues. Germline V gene sequence: CDR1 MNHNS, CDR2 SASEGT. The ends lost 6 bases at V and 1 base at J; junction bases unmatched: 4. CDR3 DNA: TGTGCCAGCAGAGGGCTAGCGGGCACAGATACGCAGTATTTT. Amino acid sequence: CASRGLAGTDTQYF.

The chain uses TRBV7-2 and TRBJ2-5, with D unclear. Per germline, CDR1 SGHTA and CDR2 FQGNSA. The CDR3 runs 16 residues. Trimming pared 5 bases from V and 0 bases from J, leaving 16 bases between. The CDR3 reads CASSPQRPKNQETQYF. CDR3 bases: TGTGCCAGCAGCCCCCAAAGGCCCAAAAACCAAGAGACCCAGTACTTC.

A single count supports this clone. Distinct nucleotide sequences in the sample also encode this CDR3. V usage is TRBV14 and J usage is TRBJ1-2; D is possibly TRBD1 (5 bases). The CDR3 is 12 amino acids. V lost 1 base and J lost 8, with 8 bases in between. Per germline, CDR1 SGHDN and CDR2 FVKESK. CDR3: CASSQAGVGYTF. CDR3 in DNA: TGTGCCAGCAGCCAAGCGGGGGTGGGCTACACCTTC.

The chain uses TRBV30 and TRBJ2-1; D possibly corresponds to TRBD2 (6 bases). CDR1 and CDR2 (germline): GTSNPN, SVGIG (reference sequence). Trimming pared 6 bases from V and 9 bases from J, leaving 15 bases between. This CDR3 region has 12 residues. CDR3 coding DNA: TGTGCCTGCCGCGGAGGGCCGGTTGAGCAGTTCTTC. It is translated as CACRGGPVEQFF. Full variable domain (rest looked up from reference TRBV30 and TRBJ2-1): SQTIHQWPATLVQPVGSPLSLECTVEGTSNPNLYWYRQAAGRGLQLLFYSVGIGQISSEVPQNLSASRPQDRQFILSSKKLLLSDSGFYLCACRGGPVEQFFGPGTRLTVL.

This clone was counted only a few times. This likely came from a read error, as a far larger clone is one base away. Other nucleotide sequences in the sample specify the same CDR3. The rearrangement links TRBV10-3 to TRBJ1-2; the D gene is possibly TRBD1 (5 bases). The CDR3 has 13 amino acids. Germline lookup yields CDR1 ENHRY and CDR2 SYGVKD. In nucleotides, the CDR3 is TGTGCCATCAGTGAGCAGGGCGACTATGGCTACACCTTT. Encoded protein: CAISEQGDYGYTF.

This chain joins TRBV11-2 and TRBJ2-7; TRBD2 agrees at 11 bases. Germline V gene sequence: CDR1 SGHAT, CDR2 FQNNGV. V trimming: 5 bases; J trimming: 3 bases; junction bases outside the gene matches: 3. This CDR3 is built from 14 residues. This CDR3 is CASSPTSGNYEQYF. The CDR3 coding sequence is TGTGCCAGCAGCCCGACTAGCGGGAACTACGAGCAGTACTTC.

The chain is built from TRBV27 and TRBJ1-5, with TRBD1 identical over 7 bases. Germline values: CDR1 MNHEY, CDR2 SMNVEV (reference sequence). The J segment lost 2 bases and the V segment lost 5 bases, leaving 9 bases of the junction unmatched. The CDR3 is made up of 16 amino acids. As DNA, the CDR3 is TGTGCCAGCAGTACCTTGACAGGGATCGGCAATCAGCCCCAGCATTTT. It translates to CASSTLTGIGNQPQHF.